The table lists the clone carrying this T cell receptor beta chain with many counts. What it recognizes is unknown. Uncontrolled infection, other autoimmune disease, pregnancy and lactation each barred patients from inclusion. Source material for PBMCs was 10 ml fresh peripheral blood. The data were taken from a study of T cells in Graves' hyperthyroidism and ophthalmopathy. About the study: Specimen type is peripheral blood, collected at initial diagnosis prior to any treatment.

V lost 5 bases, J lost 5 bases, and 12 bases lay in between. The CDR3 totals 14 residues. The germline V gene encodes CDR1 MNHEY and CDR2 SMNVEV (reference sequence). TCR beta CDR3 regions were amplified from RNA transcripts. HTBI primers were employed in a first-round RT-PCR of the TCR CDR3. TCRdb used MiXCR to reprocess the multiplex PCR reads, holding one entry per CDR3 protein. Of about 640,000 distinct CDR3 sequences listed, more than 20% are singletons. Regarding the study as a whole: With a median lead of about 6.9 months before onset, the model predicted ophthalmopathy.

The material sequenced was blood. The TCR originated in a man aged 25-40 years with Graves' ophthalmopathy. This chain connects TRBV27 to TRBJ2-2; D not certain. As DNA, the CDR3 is TGTGCCAGCAGTCCCCTTACCGAGACCGGGGAGCTGTTTTTT. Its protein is CASSPLTETGELFF.